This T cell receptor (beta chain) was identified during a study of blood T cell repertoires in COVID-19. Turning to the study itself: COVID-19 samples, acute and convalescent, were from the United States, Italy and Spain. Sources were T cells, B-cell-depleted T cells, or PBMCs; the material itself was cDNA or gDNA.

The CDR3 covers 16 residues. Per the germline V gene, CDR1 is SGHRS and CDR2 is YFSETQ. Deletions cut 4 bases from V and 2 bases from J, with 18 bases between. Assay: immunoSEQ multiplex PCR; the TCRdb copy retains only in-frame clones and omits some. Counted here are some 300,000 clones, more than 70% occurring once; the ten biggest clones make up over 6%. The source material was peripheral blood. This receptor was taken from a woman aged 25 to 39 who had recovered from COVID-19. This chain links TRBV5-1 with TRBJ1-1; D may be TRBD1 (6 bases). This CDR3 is CASSRWVQGDNTEAFF. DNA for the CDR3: TGCGCCAGCAGCCGTTGGGTACAGGGAGATAACACTGAAGCTTTCTTT.